The 20 T cell receptor beta chains below come from one sample, sequenced in a study of T cell responses to AZD1222 COVID-19 vaccine. The protocol was immunoSEQ multiplex PCR, while the TCRdb copy is restricted to in-frame clones and leaves out a portion. The sample consists of over 100,000 clones, over 85% of them appearing once. The sample consisted of peripheral blood, taken on day 0 of AZD1222 vaccination. Every receptor here comes from an adult in good health.

The chain combines TRBV2 with TRBJ2-3; D is undetermined. The CDR3 has 11 residues. V gave up 1 base and J gave up 5 bases, with 1 base separating them. Germline V gene lookup returns CDR1 SNHLY and CDR2 FYNNEI. In nucleotides, the CDR3 is TGTGCCAGCAGTGAAGTAGATACGCAGTATTTT. Its translation: CASSEVDTQYF.

The count of this clone is one. The chain uses TRBV4-1 and TRBJ2-7; tentatively, D is TRBD1 (6 bases). Germline V gene data show CDR1 as MGHRA and CDR2 as YSYEKL. V was shortened by 0 bases and J by 7 bases, with 13 bases between the two germline ends. The CDR3 runs 14 residues. Here the CDR3 reads CASSQEYRAREQYF. The CDR3 nucleotides read TGCGCCAGCAGCCAAGAATACAGGGCGAGAGAGCAGTACTTC.

V gene TRBV7-2 combines with J gene TRBJ2-1, with 10 bases identical to TRBD2. J was trimmed by 5 bases and V by 4 bases; bases with no gene match: 5. Germline values: CDR1 SGHTA, CDR2 FQGNSA. The CDR3 sequence is 15 residues long. The CDR3 coding sequence is TGTGCCAGCAGCTCAACCGGACTAGCGGACAATGAGCAGTTCTTC. It codes for CASSSTGLADNEQFF.

The chain employs TRBV6-5 and TRBJ1-2; maybe TRBD1 (6 bases). Germline assignment: CDR1 MNHEY and CDR2 SVGAGI. The length of the CDR3 is 13 residues. The V end was cut by 5 bases, the J end by 7 bases, with 14 bases between. The CDR3 DNA reads as TGTGCCAGCAGTATGACAGGAGGGCTTGGCTACACCTTC. It codes for CASSMTGGLGYTF.

The rearrangement joins TRBV11-3 to TRBJ2-3; possibly TRBD1 or TRBD2 for D (5 bases each). This CDR3 has 14 amino acids. V lost 4 bases, J lost 0 bases, and 8 bases lay in between. Looked up from germline, CDR1 is SGHNT and CDR2 is YENEEA. The chain's CDR3 is CASSWGPSTDTQYF. The CDR3 DNA reads as TGTGCCAGCAGCTGGGGACCTAGCACAGATACGCAGTATTTT.

The V call is TRBV19, the J call TRBJ2-3; 10 bases are a match to TRBD2. Germline trimming cut 5 bases from V and 6 bases from J; bases unmatched to any gene: 11. Germline V gene data show CDR1 as LNHDA and CDR2 as SQIVND (reference sequence). There are 16 residues in the CDR3. CDR3 in amino acids: CASSSTSGITGDTQYF. The CDR3 region has the DNA TGTGCCAGTAGTTCCACTAGCGGGATAACAGGGGATACGCAGTATTTT.

The V gene is TRBV5-4, the J gene TRBJ1-1; D remains unclear. This CDR3 contains 14 residues. Germline-derived CDR1 and CDR2 are SGHNT and YYREEE (reference sequence). V lost 5 bases, J lost 2 bases, and 13 bases lay in between. The DNA of the CDR3 is TGTGCCAGCAGTCTGTCCCAATCAAACACTGAAGCTTTCTTT. It is translated as CASSLSQSNTEAFF.

The count of this clone is one. J is TRBJ1-2 and V is TRBV30; possible D gene TRBD1, 5 bases. V gave up 4 bases and J gave up 4 bases, with 13 bases separating them. The CDR3 has 13 residues. The V gene's germline CDR1 is GTSNPN and CDR2 SVGIG (reference sequence). DNA for the CDR3: TGTGCCTGGACTCGGACAAACATCTATGGCTACACCTTC. Its translation is CAWTRTNIYGYTF.

This clone is a singleton in its sample. The chain employs TRBV7-9 and TRBJ2-2; the match to TRBD2 covers 7 bases. This CDR3 comprises 15 residues. Germline trimming cut 5 bases from V and 4 bases from J; bases unmatched to any gene: 7. Germline V gene lookup returns CDR1 SEHNR and CDR2 FQNEAQ (reference sequence). The CDR3 nucleotides read TGTGCCAGCAGCCGACTAGCCCAAAGCACCGGGGAGCTGTTTTTT. This codes for CASSRLAQSTGELFF.

The rearrangement links TRBV7-3 to TRBJ2-5; perhaps TRBD1 as D (5 bases). The CDR3 length is 14 residues. The germline V gene has CDR1 SGHTA and CDR2 FQGTGA. With 5 bases removed from V and 3 bases from J, the gap between germline ends came to 13 bases. CDR3 nucleotide sequence: TGTGCCAGCAGCCCGTCAGGGTATGAAGAGACCCAGTACTTC. Translation: CASSPSGYEETQYF.

The rearrangement joins TRBV20-1 to TRBJ2-5; D gene unclear. Germline V CDR1 and CDR2: DFQATT, SNEGSKA (reference sequence). This CDR3 region has 11 residues. The germline V and J ends were trimmed by 6 bases and 1 base, with 6 bases remaining between them. CDR3 sequence reads: CSATPQETQYF. CDR3 nucleotides: TGCAGTGCGACCCCCCAAGAGACCCAGTACTTC.

CDR3 nucleotide sequence: TGTGCCAGCAGTGTTAGGACGGCCATCGGTCAGCCCCAGCATTTT. This gives the protein CASSVRTAIGQPQHF. The rearrangement links TRBV28 to TRBJ1-5, with D unresolved. Trimming left V 5 bases short and J 6 bases short, with 17 bases between. The CDR3 runs to 15 residues. CDR1 and CDR2 from the germline V gene are MDHEN and SYDVKM.

The rearrangement joins TRBV27 to TRBJ1-2; D gene unclear. This CDR3 region has 14 residues. Germline-derived CDR1 and CDR2 are MNHEY and SMNVEV (reference sequence). Between the trimmed V and J ends, which lost 3 bases and 4 bases, there was a span of 12 bases. Here the CDR3 reads CASSFNGFGYGYTF. The CDR3 DNA sequence: TGTGCCAGCAGTTTCAACGGATTCGGCTATGGCTACACCTTC.

This sequence joins TRBV6-5 and TRBJ2-7; 8 bases are shared with TRBD2. Germline V lookup: CDR1 MNHEY, CDR2 SVGAGI. Trimming removed 8 bases from V and 0 bases from J; junction bases left unmatched: 9. This CDR3 spans 15 amino acids. CDR3: CASRGGAADSYEQYF. The CDR3 region has the DNA TGTGCCAGCCGGGGGGGGGCGGCTGACTCCTACGAGCAGTACTTC.

The genes are TRBV7-5 and TRBJ2-1; no DNA check was done on the table's D call, TRBD1. TRBV7-5 corresponds to a pseudogene. The CDR3 contains 16 residues. The CDR3 here is CARSSPDRGFSNEQFF. The CDR3 nucleotides read TGTGCCAGAAGCTCCCCTGACAGGGGGTTTTCGAATGAGCAGTTCTTC.

The CDR3 loop reads CASSSGGGETEAFF. CDR3 coding DNA: TGTGCCAGCAGCTCGGGTGGGGGGGAGACTGAAGCTTTCTTT. This sequence joins TRBV5-4 and TRBJ1-1, with D perhaps TRBD1 (5 bases). Germline V gives CDR1 SGHNT, CDR2 YYREEE (reference sequence). CDR3 length equals 14 residues. The V and J ends lost 3 bases and 5 bases respectively, with 14 bases between them.

The V call is TRBV11-3, the J call TRBJ1-1, with D uncertain. The CDR3 runs to 13 residues. The ends were cut back, 3 bases at V and 0 bases at J, with 5 bases in the middle. Looked up from germline, CDR1 is SGHNT and CDR2 is YENEEA. CDR3 residues: CASSFSLNTEAFF. In DNA, the CDR3 is TGTGCCAGCAGCTTCTCGCTGAACACTGAAGCTTTCTTT.

The DNA of the CDR3 is TGTGCCAGCAGATCAGGGCTCGCTGAAGCTTTCTTT. Amino acids: CASRSGLAEAFF. V gene TRBV7-9 combines with J gene TRBJ1-1; D may be TRBD1 (5 bases). Germline CDR1 is SEHNR and CDR2 is FQNEAQ (reference sequence). V lost 6 bases and J 6 bases, leaving 11 bases between the germline ends. The CDR3 consists of 12 residues. Drawing the rest from reference TRBV7-9 and TRBJ1-1, the complete variable domain is DTGVSQNPRHKITKRGQNVTFRCDPISEHNRLYWYRQTLGQGPEFLTYFQNEAQLEKSRLLSDRFSAERPKGSFSTLEIQRTEQGDSAMYLCASRSGLAEAFFGQGTRLTVV.

The chain carries TRBV19 and TRBJ2-7; 7 bases match TRBD1. This CDR3 has 13 amino acids. Germline assignment: CDR1 LNHDA and CDR2 SQIVND (reference sequence). Trimming took 6 bases from V and 2 from J; bases not matched to a gene: 4. CDR3 bases: TGTGCCAGTAGCCCGGGACAGACCTACGAGCAGTACTTC. It yields the protein CASSPGQTYEQYF.

The chain combines TRBV19 with TRBJ2-7; 9 bases are shared with TRBD1. J was trimmed by 4 bases and V by 8 bases; bases with no gene match: 6. Germline values: CDR1 LNHDA, CDR2 SQIVND (reference sequence). The CDR3 covers 13 residues. For the CDR3, the DNA is TGTGCCAGTCGCCGGGACAGGGCGTACGAGCAGTACTTC. Amino acid sequence: CASRRDRAYEQYF.